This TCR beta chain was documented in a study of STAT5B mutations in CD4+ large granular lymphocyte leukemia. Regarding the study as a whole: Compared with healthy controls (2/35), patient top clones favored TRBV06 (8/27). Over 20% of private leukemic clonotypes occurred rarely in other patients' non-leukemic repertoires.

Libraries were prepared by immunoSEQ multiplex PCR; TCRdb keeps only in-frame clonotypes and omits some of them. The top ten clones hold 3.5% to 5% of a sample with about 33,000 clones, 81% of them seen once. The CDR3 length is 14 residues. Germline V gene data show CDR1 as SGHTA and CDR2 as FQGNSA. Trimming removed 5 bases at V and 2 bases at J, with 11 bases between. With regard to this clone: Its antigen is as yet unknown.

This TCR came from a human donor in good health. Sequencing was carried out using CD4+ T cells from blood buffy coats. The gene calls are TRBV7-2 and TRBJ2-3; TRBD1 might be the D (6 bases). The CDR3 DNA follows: TGTGCCAGCAGCCCGAGGACAGACACAGATACGCAGTATTTT. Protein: CASSPRTDTDTQYF.